Shown below are 12 T cell receptor beta chains from a single sample sequenced in a study of blood T cell repertoires in COVID-19. Generated by immunoSEQ multiplex PCR, the TCRdb table keeps only in-frame clones and is missing some. The table records 110,000 to 150,000 clones, roughly 88% of them present only once. The sequenced sample was PBMCs or T cells enriched from blood (not recorded which). These receptors were taken from a man aged 50 or older who had recovered from COVID-19.

The V gene is TRBV5-1, the J gene TRBJ2-3, with D unresolved. This CDR3 is built from 13 residues. V lost 7 bases to trimming and J lost 3 bases, with 12 bases between them. Germline assignment: CDR1 SGHRS and CDR2 YFSETQ. CDR3 sequence: CASQEVATDTQYF. For the CDR3, the DNA is TGCGCCAGCCAAGAGGTGGCGACAGATACGCAGTATTTT.

The rearrangement joins TRBV5-1 to TRBJ1-2; TRBD1 aligns across 7 bases. This CDR3 comprises 14 residues. CDR1 and CDR2 (germline): SGHRS, YFSETQ. The V segment lost 3 bases and the J segment 2 bases; nucleotides outside the gene matches: 4. The CDR3 reads CASSSQDRNYGYTF. CDR3 bases: TGCGCCAGCAGCTCCCAGGACAGGAACTATGGCTACACCTTC.

The rearrangement joins TRBV7-2 to TRBJ1-5; TRBD1 is a possible D gene (6 bases). Between the trimmed V and J ends, which lost 2 bases and 6 bases, there was a span of 8 bases. CDR1 and CDR2 from the germline V gene are SGHTA and FQGNSA. This CDR3 region has 13 residues. The DNA for the CDR3 is TGTGCCAGCAGCTTATCACAGGGTCAGCCCCAGCATTTT. Its translation is CASSLSQGQPQHF.

This clone was counted between two and nine times. The V and J genes are TRBV5-1 and TRBJ2-1; 11 nucleotides line up with TRBD2. This CDR3 spans 17 amino acids. The V gene end was trimmed by 0 bases and the J gene end by 7 bases; junction bases not matched to a gene: 9. Germline values: CDR1 SGHRS, CDR2 YFSETQ. For the CDR3, the DNA is TGCGCCAGCAGCTTGGCCGGGACTAGCGGACTAGGAAATGAGCAGTTCTTC. Protein product: CASSLAGTSGLGNEQFF.

The V gene is TRBV3-1 (or the pseudogene TRBV3-2), the J gene TRBJ2-7; D is ambiguous. Germline V lookup: CDR1 LGHDT, CDR2 YNNKEL (reference sequence). V lost 1 base, J lost 3 bases, and 7 bases lay in between. The CDR3 covers 13 residues. CDR3 sequence (DNA): TGTGCCAGCAGCCAAGTCGCCGGCTACGAGCAGTACTTC. It specifies CASSQVAGYEQYF.

This chain connects TRBV10-3 to TRBJ1-5; maybe TRBD1 (6 bases). The CDR3 extends over 13 amino acids. CDR1 and CDR2 from the germline V gene are ENHRY and SYGVKD. The V end lost 10 bases, the J end lost 3 bases, and 13 bases lay between the germline ends. CDR3 amino acids: CANPDRLNQPQHF. Written as DNA, the CDR3 is TGTGCCAACCCTGACAGGCTCAATCAGCCCCAGCATTTT.

The V call is TRBV2, the J call TRBJ2-3; D not resolved. Germline CDR1 and CDR2: SNHLY and FYNNEI. V was shortened by 6 bases and J by 3 bases, with 28 bases between the two germline ends. This CDR3 spans 19 amino acids. In DNA, the CDR3 is TGTGCCAGCAGCGGAGTGCGTTTTTCGAACCCCACCGGTACAGATACGCAGTATTTT. Translated, it gives CASSGVRFSNPTGTDTQYF.

This chain joins TRBV7-9 and TRBJ2-1; tentative D call: TRBD1 (7 bases). The CDR3 contains 15 residues. Germline CDR1 and CDR2: SEHNR and FQNEAQ (reference sequence). Trimming took 1 base from V and 9 from J, leaving 16 bases between them. CDR3 nucleotides: TGTGCCAGCAGCTTAGTAGGGCAGGGGGGCGGTGAGCAGTTCTTC. Translated, it gives CASSLVGQGGGEQFF. Full variable domain (outside the CDR3, taken from reference TRBV7-9 and TRBJ2-1): DTGVSQNPRHKITKRGQNVTFRCDPISEHNRLYWYRQTLGQGPEFLTYFQNEAQLEKSRLLSDRFSAERPKGSFSTLEIQRTEQGDSAMYLCASSLVGQGGGEQFFGPGTRLTVL.

J is TRBJ2-5 and V is TRBV10-3; D unresolved. The CDR3 totals 12 residues. Germline CDR1 reads ENHRY; CDR2 reads SYGVKD. V dropped 3 bases and J dropped 5 bases, with 7 bases sitting between them. CDR3 amino acids: CAISDDLETQYF. CDR3 in DNA: TGTGCCATCAGTGATGACTTGGAGACCCAGTACTTC.

The chain employs TRBV4-1 and TRBJ2-1; tentative D call: TRBD1 (6 bases). Trimming took 3 bases from V and 8 from J, leaving 17 bases between them. The length of the CDR3 is 15 residues. Germline CDR1 and CDR2: MGHRA and YSYEKL. DNA of the CDR3: TGCGCCAGCAGCCAGAGGCGGCAGGGGCACGATGAGCAGTTCTTC. This translates into CASSQRRQGHDEQFF.

The chain recombines TRBV4-2 with TRBJ2-3, with D unclear. Per the germline V gene, CDR1 is LGHNA and CDR2 is YNFKEQ. The CDR3 is made up of 17 amino acids. V gave up 1 base and J gave up 0 bases, with 14 bases separating them. In DNA, the CDR3 is TGTGCCAGCAGCCAAGGCCCGGAGATCGCTAGCACAGATACGCAGTATTTT. It encodes CASSQGPEIASTDTQYF.

The chain has TRBV12-5 and TRBJ2-7; weak D call: TRBD2 (6 bases). V lost 0 bases and J lost 5, with 26 bases in between. Germline V gene lookup returns CDR1 LGHNT and CDR2 FRNRAP. The CDR3 loop spans 19 amino acids. CDR3 region: CASGLVCGGARLRSDEQYV. CDR3 sequence (DNA): TGTGCTAGTGGTTTGGTATGTGGAGGGGCCCGCTTACGATCGGACGAGCAGTACGTC.